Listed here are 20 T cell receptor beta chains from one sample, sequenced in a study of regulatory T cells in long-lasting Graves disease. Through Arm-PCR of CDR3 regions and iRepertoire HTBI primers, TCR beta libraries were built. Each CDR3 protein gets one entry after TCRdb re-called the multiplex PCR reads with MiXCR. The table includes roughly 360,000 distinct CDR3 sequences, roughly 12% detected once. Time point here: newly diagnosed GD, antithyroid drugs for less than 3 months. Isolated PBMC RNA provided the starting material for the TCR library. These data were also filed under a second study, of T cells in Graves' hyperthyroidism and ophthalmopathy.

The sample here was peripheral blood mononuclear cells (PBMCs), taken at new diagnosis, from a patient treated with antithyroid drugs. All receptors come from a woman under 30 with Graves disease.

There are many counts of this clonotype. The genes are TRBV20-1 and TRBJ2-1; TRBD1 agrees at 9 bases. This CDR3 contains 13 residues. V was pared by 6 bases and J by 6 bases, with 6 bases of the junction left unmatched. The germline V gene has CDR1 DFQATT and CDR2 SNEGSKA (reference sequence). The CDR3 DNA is TGCAGTGCACCGACAGGGGGGTCCAATGAGCAGTTCTTC. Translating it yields CSAPTGGSNEQFF.

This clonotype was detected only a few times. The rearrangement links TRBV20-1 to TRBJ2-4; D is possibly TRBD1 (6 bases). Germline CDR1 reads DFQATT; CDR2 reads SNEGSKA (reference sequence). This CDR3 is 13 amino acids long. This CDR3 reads CSAWFGGGNIQYF. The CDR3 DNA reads TGCAGCGCCTGGTTTGGGGGCGGGAACATTCAGTACTTC.

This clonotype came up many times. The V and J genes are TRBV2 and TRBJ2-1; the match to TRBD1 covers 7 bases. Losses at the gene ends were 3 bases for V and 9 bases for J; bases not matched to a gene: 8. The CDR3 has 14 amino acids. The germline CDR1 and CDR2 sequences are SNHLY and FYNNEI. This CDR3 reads CASSDERQGVEQFF. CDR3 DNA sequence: TGTGCCAGCAGTGATGAGAGACAGGGTGTTGAGCAGTTCTTC.

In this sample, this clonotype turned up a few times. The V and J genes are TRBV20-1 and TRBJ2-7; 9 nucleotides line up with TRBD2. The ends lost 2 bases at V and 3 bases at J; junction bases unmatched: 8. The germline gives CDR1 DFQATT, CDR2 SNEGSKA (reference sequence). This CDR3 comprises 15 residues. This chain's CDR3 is CSARSASGVLYEQYF. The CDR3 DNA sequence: TGCAGTGCTAGATCGGCTAGCGGGGTACTCTACGAGCAGTACTTC.

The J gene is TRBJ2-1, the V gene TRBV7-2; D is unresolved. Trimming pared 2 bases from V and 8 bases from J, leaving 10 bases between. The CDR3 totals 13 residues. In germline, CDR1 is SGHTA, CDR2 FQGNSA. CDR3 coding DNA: TGTGCCAGCAGCTTACCTCCGTCTGATGAGCAGTTCTTC. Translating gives CASSLPPSDEQFF.

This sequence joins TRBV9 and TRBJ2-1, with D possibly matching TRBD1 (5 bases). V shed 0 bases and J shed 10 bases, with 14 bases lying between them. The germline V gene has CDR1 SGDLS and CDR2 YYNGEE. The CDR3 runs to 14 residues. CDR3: CASSVAWGLGEQFF. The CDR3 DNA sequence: TGTGCCAGCAGCGTAGCATGGGGCCTGGGGGAGCAGTTCTTC.

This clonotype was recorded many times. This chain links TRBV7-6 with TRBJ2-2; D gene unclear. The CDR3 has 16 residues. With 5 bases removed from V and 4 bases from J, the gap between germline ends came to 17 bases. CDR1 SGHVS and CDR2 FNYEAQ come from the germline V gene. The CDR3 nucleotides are TGTGCCAGCAGCCCACTATATTCGGACGTCACCGGGGAGCTGTTTTTT. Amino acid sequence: CASSPLYSDVTGELFF.

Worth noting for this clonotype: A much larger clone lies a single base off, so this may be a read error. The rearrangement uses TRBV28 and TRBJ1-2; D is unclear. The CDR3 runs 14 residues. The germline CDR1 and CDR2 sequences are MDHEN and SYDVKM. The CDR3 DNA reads TGTGCCAGCAGTCCGGACGAAATCTTCTATAGCTACACCTTC. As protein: CASSPDEIFYSYTF.

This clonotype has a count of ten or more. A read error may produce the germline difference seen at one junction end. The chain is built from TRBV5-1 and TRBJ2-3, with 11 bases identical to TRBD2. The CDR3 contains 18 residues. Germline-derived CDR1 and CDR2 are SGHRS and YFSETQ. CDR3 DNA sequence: TGTGCCAGCAGCCTCCACCCACGACTAGCGGGAATGACAGATACGCAGTATTTT. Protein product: CASSLHPRLAGMTDTQYF.

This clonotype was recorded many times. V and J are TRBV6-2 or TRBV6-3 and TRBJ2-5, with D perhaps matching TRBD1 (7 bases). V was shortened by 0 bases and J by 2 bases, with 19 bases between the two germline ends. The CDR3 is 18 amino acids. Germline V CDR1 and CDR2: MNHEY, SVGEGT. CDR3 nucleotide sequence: TGTGCCAGCAGTTACTCCATTGCCGCGGGACAGATACAAGAGACCCAGTACTTC. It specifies CASSYSIAAGQIQETQYF.

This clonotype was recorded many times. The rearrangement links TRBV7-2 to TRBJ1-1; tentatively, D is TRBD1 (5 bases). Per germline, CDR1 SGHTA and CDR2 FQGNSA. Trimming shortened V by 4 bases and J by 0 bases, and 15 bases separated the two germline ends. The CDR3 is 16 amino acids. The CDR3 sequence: CASSSDPGRMNTEAFF. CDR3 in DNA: TGTGCCAGCAGCTCGGACCCGGGACGGATGAACACTGAAGCTTTCTTT.

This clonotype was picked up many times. As DNA, the CDR3 is TGTGCCAGCAGTTACTCCCAATTGTTTCCGGGACAGGGGAGCGATGAGCAGTTCTTC. Protein: CASSYSQLFPGQGSDEQFF. The chain employs TRBV6-2 or TRBV6-3 and TRBJ2-1; 10 bases fit TRBD1. The CDR3 contains 19 residues. Germline V lookup: CDR1 MNHEY, CDR2 SVGEGT. The V gene end was trimmed by 0 bases and the J gene end by 8 bases; junction bases not matched to a gene: 16.

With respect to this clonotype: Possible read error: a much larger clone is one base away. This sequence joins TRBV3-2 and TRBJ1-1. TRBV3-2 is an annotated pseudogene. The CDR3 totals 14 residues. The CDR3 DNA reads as TGTGCCAGCAGCCAAGAGGTGGCGAGCACTGAAGCTTTCTTT. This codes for CASSQEVASTEAFF.

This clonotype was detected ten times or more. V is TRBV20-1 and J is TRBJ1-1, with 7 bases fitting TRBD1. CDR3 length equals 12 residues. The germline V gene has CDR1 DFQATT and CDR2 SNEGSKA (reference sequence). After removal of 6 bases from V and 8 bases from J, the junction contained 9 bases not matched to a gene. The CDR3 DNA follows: TGCAGTGCAGCTGGACAGGCAAGCGAAGCTTTCTTT. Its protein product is CSAAGQASEAFF.

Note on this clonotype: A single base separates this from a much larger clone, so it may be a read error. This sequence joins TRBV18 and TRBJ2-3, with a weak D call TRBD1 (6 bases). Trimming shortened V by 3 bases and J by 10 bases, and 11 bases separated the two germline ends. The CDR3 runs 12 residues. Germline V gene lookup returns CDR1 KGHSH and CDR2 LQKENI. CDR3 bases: TGTGCCAGCTCACCGTCAGGGGATGCGCAGTATTTT. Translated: CASSPSGDAQYF. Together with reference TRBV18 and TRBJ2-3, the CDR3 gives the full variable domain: NAGVMQNPRHLVRRRGQEARLRCSPMKGHSHVYWYRQLPEEGLKFMVYLQKENIIDESGMPKERFSAEFPKEGPSILRIQQVVRGDSAAYFCASSPSGDAQYFGPGTRLTVL.

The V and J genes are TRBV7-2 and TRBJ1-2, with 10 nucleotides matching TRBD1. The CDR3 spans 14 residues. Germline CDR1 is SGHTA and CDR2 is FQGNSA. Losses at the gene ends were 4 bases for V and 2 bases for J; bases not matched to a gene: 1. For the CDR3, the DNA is TGTGCCAGCAGCTGGGGACAGGGGAACTATGGCTACACCTTC. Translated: CASSWGQGNYGYTF.

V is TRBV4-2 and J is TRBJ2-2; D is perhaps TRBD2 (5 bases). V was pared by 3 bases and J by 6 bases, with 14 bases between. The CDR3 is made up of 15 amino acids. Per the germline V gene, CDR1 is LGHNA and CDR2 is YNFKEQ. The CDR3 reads CASSHVPEESGELFF. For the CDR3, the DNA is TGTGCCAGCAGCCACGTTCCGGAGGAGTCCGGGGAGCTGTTTTTT.

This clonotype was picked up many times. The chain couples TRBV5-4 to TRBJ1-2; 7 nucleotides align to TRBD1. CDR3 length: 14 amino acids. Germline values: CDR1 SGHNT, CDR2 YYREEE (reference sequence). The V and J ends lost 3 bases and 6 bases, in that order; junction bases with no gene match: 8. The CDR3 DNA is TGTGCCAGCAGCTGGACAGGATCCCTCAATGGCTACACCTTC. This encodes CASSWTGSLNGYTF.

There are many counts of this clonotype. The CDR3 sequence is CASSFLPAGGETGELFF. CDR3 DNA: TGTGCCAGCAGTTTCCTCCCAGCGGGAGGGGAAACCGGGGAGCTGTTTTTT. V and J are TRBV28 and TRBJ2-2, with 10 bases lining up with TRBD2. The length of the CDR3 is 17 residues. CDR1 MDHEN and CDR2 SYDVKM come from the germline V gene. V trimming: 3 bases; J trimming: 5 bases; junction bases outside the gene matches: 9.

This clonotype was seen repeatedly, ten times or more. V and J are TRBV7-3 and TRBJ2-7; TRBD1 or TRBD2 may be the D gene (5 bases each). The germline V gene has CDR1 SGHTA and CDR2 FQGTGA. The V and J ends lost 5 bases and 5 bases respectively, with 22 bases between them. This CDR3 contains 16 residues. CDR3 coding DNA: TGTGCCAGCAGCCCCCTGGCGTCGGGGCCTCGGGACGAGCAGTACGTC. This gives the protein CASSPLASGPRDEQYV.